Below are 29 T cell receptor beta chains sequenced from a single sample in a study of metastatic and nonmetastatic thyroid tumors. All patients reached thyroid surgery having received no treatment beforehand. TCRdb re-called clones from the PCR reads using MiXCR. Of 35,000 to 50,000 clones in the sample, approximately 12% were seen once. The sequenced sample was blood. The origin of the receptors is a female donor with papillary thyroid cancer or a benign thyroid nodule (not recorded which). Some clones in this sample may be carry-over from other donors' samples.

By frequency in the sample, this clone is medium-sized. V is TRBV6-5 and J is TRBJ2-1, with 9 positions matching TRBD2. V gave up 0 bases and J gave up 7 bases; unmatched junction bases: 7. Looked up from germline, CDR1 is MNHEY and CDR2 is SVGAGI. This CDR3 contains 16 residues. The chain's CDR3 is CASSYSGAGGRNEQFF. CDR3 nucleotides: TGTGCCAGCAGTTACTCGGGGGCGGGAGGGCGAAATGAGCAGTTCTTC.

In this sample, this clone turned up many times. The gene calls are TRBV4-2 and TRBJ1-1, with no clear D. Germline V gives CDR1 LGHNA, CDR2 YNFKEQ. Between the trimmed V and J ends, which lost 0 bases and 2 bases, there was a span of 7 bases. The CDR3 runs 14 residues. CDR3 residues: CASSQEPANTEAFF. The DNA of the CDR3 is TGTGCCAGCAGCCAAGAGCCAGCCAACACTGAAGCTTTCTTT.

This clone showed up many times. This rearrangement joins TRBV11-2 to TRBJ1-2; unclear D gene. V was cut by 4 bases and J by 10 bases, with 25 bases left in between. There are 16 residues in the CDR3. The V gene's germline CDR1 is SGHAT and CDR2 FQNNGV. DNA of the CDR3: TGTGCCAGCAGCTCGGAAAGGTTCTGGCCGTCTCCAATCTACACCTTC. Its translation: CASSSERFWPSPIYTF. The whole variable domain, filled in from reference TRBV11-2 and TRBJ1-2, reads EAGVAQSPRYKIIEKRQSVAFWCNPISGHATLYWYQQILGQGPKLLIQFQNNGVVDDSQLPKDRFSAERLKGVDSTLKIQPAKLEDSAVYLCASSSERFWPSPIYTFGSGTRLTVV.

This clone was recorded many times. This rearrangement joins TRBV5-1 to TRBJ1-3, with D unresolved. The CDR3 runs 15 residues. Trimming removed 0 bases at V and 0 bases at J, with 7 bases between. From germline, CDR1 is SGHRS and CDR2 YFSETQ. Here the CDR3 DNA reads TGCGCCAGCAGCTTGGGACGGGTCTCTGGAAACACCATATATTTT. Residues: CASSLGRVSGNTIYF.

By sample share, this clone is medium-sized. The CDR3 reads CASRTIAGEGEQYF. The CDR3 region has the DNA TGTGCCAGCCGGACGATAGCGGGAGAGGGCGAGCAGTACTTC. This chain links TRBV6-1 with TRBJ2-7; 9 nucleotides match TRBD2. J lost 6 bases, V lost 8 bases, and 11 bases had no gene match. The germline V gene has CDR1 MNHNS and CDR2 SASEGT. The CDR3 runs 14 residues.

In its sample, this clone was seen many times. A much larger clone lies a single base off, so this may be a read error. This chain links TRBV27 with TRBJ2-3, with 8 bases matching TRBD2. CDR1 is MNHEY and CDR2 is SMNVEV in the germline V gene (reference sequence). Losses at the gene ends were 6 bases for V and 1 base for J; bases not matched to a gene: 9. The CDR3 length is 16 residues. CDR3: CASSSRLARGTDTQYF. The CDR3 bases are TGTGCCAGCAGCTCCCGACTAGCGAGAGGCACAGATACGCAGTATTTT.

The sample holds many counts of this clone. The V and J genes are TRBV28 and TRBJ2-3, with 10 bases identical to TRBD2. The CDR3 runs 14 residues. V was pared by 5 bases and J by 5 bases, with 4 bases of the junction left unmatched. Germline CDR1 MDHEN, CDR2 SYDVKM. Written as DNA, the CDR3 is TGTGCCAGCAGTACTAGCGGGAAGGTAGATACGCAGTATTTT. Translation gives CASSTSGKVDTQYF.

Remarks on this clone: This may be a read error, as it is one base from a much larger clone. The same CDR3 also results from other DNA sequences found in this sample. This chain uses TRBV9 with TRBJ1-2, with D hard to call. CDR1 SGDLS and CDR2 YYNGEE come from the germline V gene. This CDR3 comprises 16 residues. CDR3 nucleotide sequence: TGTGCCAGCAGCGTAACTATGAATTCAGCTAACTATGGTTACACCTTC. Its protein is CASSVTMNSANYGYTF.

Comments on this clone: Sequence at one end of the junction differs from germline and may be a read error. The chain employs TRBV24-1 and TRBJ2-2; 9 bases map to TRBD1. The CDR3 extends over 16 amino acids. Germline values: CDR1 KGHDR, CDR2 SFDVKD. The CDR3 coding sequence is TGTGCCACCAGTGACCCCGGGACAGGGAACACCGGCGAGCTGTTTTTT. Residues: CATSDPGTGNTGELFF.

This clone was seen ten or more times. The gene calls are TRBV27 and TRBJ2-7; D may correspond to TRBD1 or TRBD2 (5 bases each). The germline gives CDR1 MNHEY, CDR2 SMNVEV (reference sequence). V dropped 4 bases and J dropped 6 bases, with 10 bases sitting between them. The CDR3 is made up of 12 amino acids. The CDR3 sequence is CASSSLGREQYF. In nucleotides, the CDR3 is TGTGCCAGCAGTTCCCTGGGACGCGAGCAGTACTTC.

This clone has a handful of counts. This may be a read error, as it is one base from a much larger clone. The chain has TRBV2 and TRBJ2-2, with D possibly matching TRBD2 (5 bases). The CDR3 is made up of 15 amino acids. CDR1 is SNHLY and CDR2 is FYNNEI in the germline V gene. The CDR3 region is CASRWHNPNTGDLFF. The CDR3 coding sequence is TGTGCCAGCAGATGGCATAATCCGAACACCGGGGATCTGTTTTTT.

The chain joins TRBV20-1 to TRBJ2-1, with TRBD2 matching over 11 bases. V shed 7 bases and J 1 base; nucleotides not matched to a gene: 3. There are 14 residues in the CDR3. The germline V gene encodes CDR1 DFQATT and CDR2 SNEGSKA (reference sequence). The CDR3 sequence: CSVIAGGSYNEQFF. CDR3 in DNA: TGCAGTGTCATAGCGGGAGGGTCCTACAATGAGCAGTTCTTC.

V and J are TRBV11-2 and TRBJ2-7, with D possibly being TRBD2 (5 bases). This CDR3 is 13 amino acids long. Germline V gene sequence: CDR1 SGHAT, CDR2 FQNNGV. CDR3 sequence reads: CASKSGSSYEQYF. The CDR3 DNA follows: TGTGCTAGTAAGAGCGGTTCCTCCTACGAGCAGTACTTC.

The table lists this clone with a count of one. The V and J genes are TRBV4-1 and TRBJ2-1; maybe TRBD2 (5 bases). Germline CDR1 is MGHRA and CDR2 is YSYEKL. This CDR3 contains 16 residues. The germline V and J ends were trimmed by 3 bases and 8 bases, with 20 bases remaining between them. CDR3 in DNA: TGCGCCAGCAGCCAGTGTGTGAGAAACGAGGGAGATGAGCAGTTCTTC. Encoded protein: CASSQCVRNEGDEQFF.

This clone was counted ten times or more. The rearrangement links TRBV4-1 to TRBJ1-1, with D tentatively TRBD1 (6 bases). Trimming pared 3 bases from V and 7 bases from J, leaving 12 bases between. The CDR3 has 13 residues. From germline, CDR1 is MGHRA and CDR2 YSYEKL. CDR3 in amino acids: CASSHRTGNEAFF. Here the CDR3 DNA reads TGCGCCAGCAGCCATAGAACAGGGAATGAAGCTTTCTTT.

Only a few counts were recorded for this clone. V and J are TRBV11-3 and TRBJ1-3; D gene ambiguous. CDR3 length: 16 residues. Trimming left V 1 base short and J 0 bases short, with 10 bases between. Germline V gene lookup returns CDR1 SGHNT and CDR2 YENEEA. The CDR3 here is CASSLGRSISGNTIYF. CDR3 DNA sequence: TGTGCCAGCAGCTTAGGGCGGAGCATCTCTGGAAACACCATATATTTT.

This clone was counted many times. The chain couples TRBV5-4 to TRBJ2-3; a possible D gene is TRBD2 (6 bases). Germline-derived CDR1 and CDR2 are SGHNT and YYREEE (reference sequence). V was clipped by 4 bases and J by 6 bases, with 15 bases between them. This CDR3 is 14 amino acids long. CDR3 DNA: TGTGCCAGCAGCCTAGATAATGGGGGGGATACGCAGTATTTT. This translates into CASSLDNGGDTQYF.

This clone was seen at least ten times. This chain links TRBV28 with TRBJ1-5; no reliable D call. CDR1 and CDR2 (germline): MDHEN, SYDVKM. V was trimmed by 7 bases and J by 6 bases, leaving 16 bases between them. This CDR3 has 14 residues. This CDR3 reads CASMPPEHTQPQHF. CDR3 nucleotide sequence: TGTGCCAGCATGCCCCCCGAACATACTCAGCCCCAGCATTTT.

Comments on this clone: An end of the junction differs from the germline gene, which may be a read error. The V and J genes are TRBV7-3 and TRBJ2-2; D may be TRBD2 (7 bases). This CDR3 has 18 amino acids. CDR1 is SGHTA and CDR2 is FQGTGA in the germline V gene. The CDR3 sequence is CASSFRRYGGPTTGELLF. DNA for the CDR3: TGTGCCAGCAGCTTTCGCCGGTACGGGGGGCCAACCACCGGGGAGCTGCTTTTT.

This clone was observed at least ten times. V and J are TRBV7-6 and TRBJ2-1; 9 bases line up with TRBD2. This CDR3 contains 15 residues. V gave up 2 bases and J gave up 6 bases; unmatched junction bases: 5. The germline V gene has CDR1 SGHVS and CDR2 FNYEAQ. DNA of the CDR3: TGTGCCAGCAGCTTACTAGCGGGGAACTTCAATGAGCAGTTCTTC. Translation gives CASSLLAGNFNEQFF.

This clone has a count of ten or more. This chain uses TRBV20-1 with TRBJ2-7; 10 bases line up with TRBD2. Trimming removed 0 bases from V and 4 bases from J; junction bases left unmatched: 6. Germline CDR1 DFQATT, CDR2 SNEGSKA (reference sequence). This CDR3 has 15 amino acids. The CDR3 spells CSARDPSGSGYEQYF. The DNA for the CDR3 is TGCAGTGCTAGAGACCCTAGCGGGAGTGGGTACGAGCAGTACTTC.

This clone showed up many times. V gene TRBV9 combines with J gene TRBJ1-4; D unresolved. The V end lost 6 bases, the J end lost 7 bases, and 16 bases lay between the germline ends. The CDR3 extends over 14 amino acids. Germline V CDR1 and CDR2: SGDLS, YYNGEE. Written as DNA, the CDR3 is TGTGCCAGCAATAAAGCCGAGGCAGGTGAAAAACTGTTTTTT. Its protein is CASNKAEAGEKLFF.

Only a few counts were recorded for this clone. The chain recombines TRBV12-3 or TRBV12-4 with TRBJ2-2, with TRBD2 identical over 12 bases. The V and J ends lost 5 bases and 2 bases, in that order; junction bases with no gene match: 3. This CDR3 spans 16 amino acids. CDR3 protein: CASSGTSGFNTGELFF. For the CDR3, the DNA is TGTGCCAGCAGTGGGACTAGCGGGTTTAACACCGGGGAGCTGTTTTTT.

This clone has a count of ten or more. In nucleotides, the CDR3 is TGTGCCACCAGCAGAGAGGACGGGAACACTGAAGCTTTCTTT. It specifies CATSREDGNTEAFF. The chain links TRBV15 to TRBJ1-1; D is unresolved. The CDR3 covers 14 residues. Germline CDR1 and CDR2: LNHNV and YYDKDF (reference sequence). Trimming left V 0 bases short and J 1 base short, with 6 bases between.

This clone has ten or more counts. This chain uses TRBV20-1 with TRBJ2-7; 9 nucleotides match TRBD2. This CDR3 has 15 amino acids. J gave up 3 bases and V 3 bases, and 9 bases lay outside the gene matches. The germline V gene encodes CDR1 DFQATT and CDR2 SNEGSKA (reference sequence). CDR3 in amino acids: CSASSGRSRNYEQYF. DNA of the CDR3: TGCAGTGCTAGTAGCGGGAGAAGTCGTAACTACGAGCAGTACTTC.

This clone counts as medium-sized. V usage is TRBV6-1 and J usage is TRBJ1-2; D possibly corresponds to TRBD1 (6 bases). Germline V gene data show CDR1 as MNHNS and CDR2 as SASEGT. This CDR3 contains 13 residues. Between the trimmed V and J ends, which lost 5 bases and 8 bases, there was a span of 15 bases. CDR3 nucleotides: TGTGCCAGCAGTACGGGGGGGGCGCGGGGCTACACCTTC. Protein product: CASSTGGARGYTF.

Note on this clone: A much bigger clone sits one base away, suggesting this may be a read error. Other DNA sequences in the same sample also yield this CDR3. V usage is TRBV4-2 and J usage is TRBJ2-1; TRBD2 agrees at 11 bases. Germline V CDR1 and CDR2: LGHNA, YNFKEQ. This CDR3 region has 15 residues. The ends lost 6 bases at V and 6 bases at J; junction bases unmatched: 7. This chain's CDR3 is CASSHRLAGINEQFF. CDR3 coding DNA: TGTGCCAGCAGTCACAGACTAGCGGGGATCAATGAGCAGTTCTTC.

This clone was counted many times. This chain links TRBV30 with TRBJ1-4; 7 bases are shared with TRBD1. This CDR3 is built from 15 residues. The J segment lost 3 bases and the V segment lost 3 bases, leaving 7 bases of the junction unmatched. The germline V gene encodes CDR1 GTSNPN and CDR2 SVGIG (reference sequence). The CDR3 sequence: CAWSHYRGSNEKLFF. For the CDR3, the DNA is TGTGCCTGGAGCCATTACAGGGGTTCTAATGAAAAACTGTTTTTT.

This clone has at least ten counts. This rearrangement joins TRBV5-1 to TRBJ2-7; 13 bases map to TRBD2. CDR3 size: 16 residues. Germline values: CDR1 SGHRS, CDR2 YFSETQ. The V and J ends lost 2 bases and 4 bases, in that order; junction bases with no gene match: 6. The CDR3 nucleotides read TGCGCCAGCAGCTTCGGACTAGCGGGAGTAGAATACGAGCAGTACTTC. Residues: CASSFGLAGVEYEQYF.